The 6 T cell receptor beta chains below all came from one sample that was sequenced in a study of blood T cell repertoires in COVID-19. Produced via immunoSEQ multiplex PCR; TCRdb's table is partial and in-frame only. Here the sample spans a few hundred thousand clones, about 89% being singletons. Sample: peripheral blood. The receptor source for this set is a woman aged 40 to 49 who had recovered from COVID-19.

The gene calls are TRBV6-5 and TRBJ1-6; D call uncertain. The CDR3 spans 12 residues. Trimming cost V 5 bases and J 10 bases, with 9 bases left between them. Germline V gene sequence: CDR1 MNHEY, CDR2 SVGAGI. CDR3 sequence reads: CASSPLGSPLHF. CDR3 sequence (DNA): TGTGCCAGCAGTCCCCTAGGCTCACCCCTCCACTTT.

J is TRBJ2-3 and V is TRBV10-3; a weak D match, TRBD1 (6 bases). V lost 5 bases and J lost 2, with 14 bases in between. This CDR3 has 15 amino acids. Germline CDR1 reads ENHRY; CDR2 reads SYGVKD. CDR3 protein: CAISPGQRYTDTQYF. For the CDR3, the DNA is TGTGCCATCAGTCCGGGACAAAGATACACAGATACGCAGTATTTT.

The V and J genes are TRBV6-6 and TRBJ2-5; no clear D gene. V was cut by 0 bases and J by 2 bases, with 4 bases left in between. From germline, CDR1 is MNHNY and CDR2 SVGAGI (reference sequence). The CDR3 contains 13 residues. The CDR3 loop reads CASSYSPQETQYF. CDR3 coding DNA: TGTGCCAGCAGTTACTCTCCACAAGAGACCCAGTACTTC.

This chain connects TRBV5-1 to TRBJ2-3; 8 positions agree with TRBD1. Germline CDR1 is SGHRS and CDR2 is YFSETQ. CDR3 length: 15 residues. Trimming removed 4 bases from V and 6 bases from J; junction bases left unmatched: 10. The CDR3 coding sequence is TGCGCCAGCAGCCCGCAGGGGGCTCGGGGGGATACGCAGTATTTT. Translation gives CASSPQGARGDTQYF.

The chain links TRBV6-5 to TRBJ1-1; 7 nucleotides match TRBD1. The junction had 6 bases not matched to a gene; V was cut back by 7 bases and J by 1 base. Germline loops: CDR1 MNHEY, CDR2 SVGAGI. The CDR3 sequence is 14 residues long. CDR3 residues: CASTRDRRNTEAFF. The CDR3 DNA sequence: TGTGCCAGCACCCGGGACAGAAGGAACACTGAAGCTTTCTTT.

The chain has TRBV5-1 and TRBJ2-7, with TRBD1 matching over 9 bases. In germline, CDR1 is SGHRS, CDR2 YFSETQ. V dropped 4 bases and J dropped 5; count of bases not matched to a gene: 7. The CDR3 length is 14 residues. CDR3 protein: CASSAGTGYNEQYF. DNA of the CDR3: TGCGCCAGCAGCGCCGGGACAGGGTATAACGAGCAGTACTTC.